This TCR beta chain was found in a study of regulatory T cells in long-lasting Graves disease (dated by TCRdb to the early 2020s). About the full investigation: Antithyroid drugs had been taken for less than 3 months by newly diagnosed Graves' disease patients. Patients with persistent Graves' disease were compared with patients with newly diagnosed Graves' disease using TCR sequencing and RNA sequencing of peripheral blood. A total of around 35 samples underwent TCR sequencing, from about 13 patients with persistent Graves' disease and around 20 patients with newly diagnosed Graves' disease. The study was registered as a clinical trial and conducted in China. General conclusions and limits of the study: Persistent patients shared more public clonotypes among themselves (around 3,000) than newly diagnosed patients did (approximately 870). Compared with newly diagnosed patients, patients with persistent Graves' disease had lower TCR Shannon entropy and fewer highly expanded clones, which suggests clonal expansion. The small sample size was acknowledged by the authors as a limitation that may reduce accuracy. TRBV28, TRBJ1-2 and TRBJ2-5 were preferentially used in persistent disease, while TRBV20-1 and TRBJ2-1 were favored in newly diagnosed disease. Peripheral blood alone was examined, since thyroid tissue, which constituted the primary lesion, could not be accessed. Only the TCR beta chain was sequenced and analyzed.

The library was obtained by multiplex PCR. For sequencing, an Illumina HiSeq 4000 was employed. CDR3 regions were amplified by Arm-PCR with iRepertoire HTBI primers to construct TCR beta libraries. PCR products were gel purified before sequencing. As for how the authors treated the data: A total of around 59 TRBV and approximately 13 TRBJ segments were identified across samples and were used for gene usage analysis of CDR3 amino acid clonotypes. COPE and FqMerger were used to merge filtered high-quality paired reads into contigs. BLAST was used to align contigs to the IMGT TRBV, TRBD and TRBJ reference genes, and CDR3 was defined following IMGT. Any clonotype with a frequency above 0.1% was classified as a highly expanded clone. Repertoire diversity was measured by Shannon entropy, and V-J evenness by the Gini coefficient. A clonotype found in more than one individual was treated as public. TCRdb applied fastp at Q25 and MiXCR to the public reads, then kept only in-frame beta chains. Every distinct CDR3 protein forms one entry, paired with its most common genes and DNA. These V and J calls are TCRdb output, not the study's own analysis. The sample table shows around 360,000 distinct CDR3 sequences, and about 16% are seen once. The ten largest clonotypes hold roughly a fifth of the sample.

Points on this clonotype: The antigen this receptor binds is unknown. Base qualities are not recorded, but no much larger clone differs from it by a single base.

Sequences SGHRS (CDR1) and YFSETQ (CDR2) are obtained from the germline V gene. Including cysteine and phenylalanine, the CDR3 has 12 amino acids. Solely the CDR3 DNA is kept, with 36 bases framed from the first base. V loses 5 bases of germline sequence and J loses 2 bases, and the interval between the two ends is 8 bases. In light of the paper, this sample's time point label describes: newly diagnosed GD, antithyroid drugs for less than 3 months. RNA was extracted from PBMCs in TRIzol for both TCR sequencing and RNA sequencing. The diagnosis of Graves' disease followed American Thyroid Association guidelines. The patients came from an endocrinology department in Xi'an, China. Each patient gave 9 to 10 milliliters of peripheral blood, collected in an EDTA anticoagulant tube. Ficoll Paque Plus density gradient separation was used to isolate PBMCs, and no further T cell sorting was performed. An Agilent 2100 Bioanalyzer and agarose gel were used to check RNA quality, and a NanoDrop 2000 was used to measure RNA concentration.

Separately, the same data were catalogued under a study of T cells in Graves' hyperthyroidism and ophthalmopathy. The second investigation adds: A patient counted as having stable Graves' hyperthyroidism if no progression to ophthalmopathy occurred over 18 months of follow-up. Hyperthyroidism patients were newly diagnosed, had a disease duration of under 2 months, and were aged 18 to 65 years. Patients with uncontrolled infections, other autoimmune diseases, pregnancy or lactation were excluded. Diagnoses were based on clinical symptoms, serum thyroxine and TRAb, thyroid ultrasound and orbital computed tomography. The TCR CDR3 was subjected to a first round of RT-PCR using the HTBI primer set and the Qiagen OneStep RT-PCR kit. Most expanded thyroid clonotypes (frequency above 0.001) were also found in blood, which suggests that blood repertoires may mirror thyroid immune responses. A 13 V-J signature model separated ophthalmopathy from stable hyperthyroidism, with around 91% sensitivity and 81.08% specificity in cross-validation and 80%/75% in testing. In validation, the model predicted progression to ophthalmopathy with roughly 66% sensitivity and around 72% specificity, a median of approximately 6.5 months before onset. To identify TCR V-J signatures that set the groups apart, the researchers used a discovery cohort of more than 95 patients, made up of 40 to 45 with Graves' ophthalmopathy and 57 with stable Graves' hyperthyroidism. Whether ophthalmopathy could be predicted prospectively was tested in an independent validation cohort made up of approximately 19 hyperthyroidism patients plus 17 patients who later progressed to ophthalmopathy. The roughly 94 discovery patients were randomly split 7:3 into training and test sets. Thyroid tissue and blood T-cell repertoires from about six Graves' hyperthyroidism patients were also compared in the study. Following sampling, methimazole starting at 30 mg daily was given to hyperthyroidism patients, and high-dose intravenous methylprednisolone was given to ophthalmopathy patients. The libraries were constructed in a second round of multiplex PCR and then size-selected and purified. The libraries were sequenced on an Illumina HiSeq2000 using paired-end 100 bp reads. SOAPnuke was used to process the raw data, with reads discarded if the reads contained adapters or uncalled bases, had a mean Phred below 15, or lacked an exact constant-primer or identifier match. COPE v1.2.5 was used to merge the high-quality paired reads, and each unique nucleotide sequence was defined as a clonotype. MiTCR v1.1 was used to align the clonotypes against IMGT TRBV, TRBD and TRBJ reference segments. Only V-J combinations with frequency above 0.0001, covering roughly 99% of repertoires, were analysed. A TCS score was defined as the ratio of F50 (clonal expansion) to E x V (chaos), with BLOSUM62-based TCRdist applied between CDR3 peptides within each V-J. Welch's t-statistics and random forest reduced roughly 530 V-J features to 13, which were used in a naive Bayes classifier (R e1071). Sample size was not statistically predetermined, and blinding of investigators to group allocation was not performed. The paper describes TCR Vbeta CDR3 sequencing of 135 peripheral blood samples, made up of 43 ophthalmopathy patients, roughly 75 hyperthyroidism patients and 17 progressor patients.

Here the sequenced sample was peripheral blood mononuclear cells (PBMCs), taken at new diagnosis, from a patient treated with antithyroid drugs. This TCR came from a young woman with Graves disease. Donor details come from another sample of the same person, matched by shared clones. The chain joins TRBV5-1 to TRBJ2-7; the D gene is possibly TRBD1, with 5 bases matching. CDR3 protein: CASRQTAYEQYF. The nucleotide sequence is TGCGCCAGCAGGCAGACAGCCTACGAGCAGTACTTC.